The 20 T cell receptor beta chains presented below share a single source sample, sequenced in a study of T cell clusters in autoimmune cytopenias. TRB was amplified from approximately 250 ng of peripheral blood genomic DNA per sample. Multiplex touch-down PCR amplified TRB using TRB-A and TRB-B pools in one tube. Following a re-call of the multiplex PCR reads, TCRdb has one entry per CDR3 protein and lacks DNA. Seen in this sample are about 5,000 distinct CDR3 sequences; the ten most common clones hold over 45%. This sample also appeared in a second study, on T cell repertoires in aging, cancer and after chemotherapy.

Specimen: peripheral blood. All receptors derive from a human donor with chronic lymphocytic leukemia. The donor label of this sample is uncertain.

This clonotype shows up as medium-sized by frequency. This chain joins TRBV19 and TRBJ2-6. The V gene's germline CDR1 is LNHDA and CDR2 SQIVND (reference sequence). CDR3 size: 15 residues. The CDR3 loop reads CASSTRSGGANVLTF.

The V gene is TRBV6-4, the J gene TRBJ1-2; the D gene TCRdb calls, TRBD1, cannot be checked with no DNA. Germline lookup yields CDR1 MRHNA and CDR2 SNTAGT. The CDR3 extends over 15 amino acids. CDR3: CASSDPGRGNYGYTF.

According to its frequency, this clonotype is medium-sized. J is TRBJ2-1 and V is TRBV6-2 or TRBV6-3; TCRdb designates TRBD2, a call that cannot be tested without DNA. The CDR3 is 13 residues long. Germline loops: CDR1 MNHEY, CDR2 SVGEGT. The CDR3 loop reads CASSGDFPDEQFF.

The chain employs TRBV19 and TRBJ1-6; TCRdb indicates TRBD1, and absent DNA this call remains unverified. Per germline, CDR1 LNHDA and CDR2 SQIVND (reference sequence). The CDR3 consists of 14 residues. CDR3 residues: CASKRTGINSPLHF.

In terms of frequency, this clonotype is medium-sized. The chain couples TRBV11-3 to TRBJ2-3; TCRdb lists TRBD2, though no DNA is available to test this call. The germline V gene encodes CDR1 SGHNT and CDR2 YENEEA. The CDR3 runs 15 residues. CDR3 in amino acids: CASTWGGDPARTQYF.

The V and J genes are TRBV15 and TRBJ2-3; the D call from TCRdb, TRBD1, cannot be confirmed without DNA. Germline CDR1 is LNHNV and CDR2 is YYDKDF (reference sequence). The CDR3 extends over 19 amino acids. The CDR3 protein is CATSRNLILKQAVEDTQYF.

This clonotype is deemed medium-sized by its frequency. V and J are TRBV18 and TRBJ2-3; with no DNA, the TCRdb D assignment of TRBD1 cannot be verified. Per germline, CDR1 KGHSH and CDR2 LQKENI. The CDR3 contains 16 residues. This CDR3 is CASSPLSRGGIDTQYF.

The chain couples TRBV19 to TRBJ1-5; TCRdb reports TRBD1, a call that lacks DNA to check it against. This CDR3 is built from 15 residues. Germline CDR1 and CDR2: LNHDA and SQIVND (reference sequence). CDR3 residues: CASSWTSNSNQPQHF. Filled out from reference TRBV19 and TRBJ1-5, the complete variable domain reads DGGITQSPKYLFRKEGQNVTLSCEQNLNHDAMYWYRQDPGQGLRLIYYSQIVNDFQKGDIAEGYSVSREKKESFPLTVTSAQKNPTAFYLCASSWTSNSNQPQHFGDGTRLSIL.

Frequency places this clonotype as medium-sized. This chain links TRBV29-1 with TRBJ1-1. This CDR3 is 18 amino acids long. From germline, CDR1 is SQVTM and CDR2 ANQGSEA. The CDR3: CSALGGGGDFRRNTEAFF.

This chain connects TRBV10-3 to TRBJ1-5; the TRBD1 assignment by TCRdb is unverifiable without DNA. Looked up from germline, CDR1 is ENHRY and CDR2 is SYGVKD. This CDR3 comprises 15 residues. The CDR3 loop reads CAISDRGQINQPQHF.

The chain carries TRBV20-1 and TRBJ2-2; without DNA, the TCRdb call of TRBD1 cannot be checked. Germline V gene sequence: CDR1 DFQATT, CDR2 SNEGSKA (reference sequence). The CDR3 has 14 residues. CDR3 in amino acids: CSARGGGKAGELFF.

This chain uses TRBV12-3 or TRBV12-4 with TRBJ2-4. This CDR3 has 13 residues. CDR3 in amino acids: CASSFGQQNIQYF.

V usage is TRBV12-3 or TRBV12-4 and J usage is TRBJ1-5; TCRdb names TRBD1, which stays unverified in the absence of DNA. The CDR3 has 14 residues. The CDR3 here is CASSQTGTNQPQHF.

The V call is TRBV19, the J call TRBJ2-1; no DNA is available, so the TRBD1 call from TCRdb remains unchecked. The germline gives CDR1 LNHDA, CDR2 SQIVND (reference sequence). The CDR3 loop spans 14 amino acids. The CDR3 here is CASSPWTGYNEQFF.

The gene calls are TRBV18 and TRBJ1-1; TCRdb's D call of TRBD1 is untestable without DNA. Germline assignment: CDR1 KGHSH and CDR2 LQKENI. The CDR3 contains 16 residues. CDR3: CASSPGTGNMNTEAFF.

The gene calls are TRBV18 and TRBJ1-5; TCRdb's D call, TRBD1, is unchecked because there is no DNA. The CDR3 extends over 14 amino acids. Germline V gene sequence: CDR1 KGHSH, CDR2 LQKENI. CDR3 residues: CASSPAQGGQPQHF.

This rearrangement joins TRBV11-2 to TRBJ2-7; TCRdb proposes TRBD1, but this gene call is untestable without DNA. The germline CDR1 and CDR2 sequences are SGHAT and FQNNGV. This CDR3 has 14 amino acids. CDR3 region: CASSFPGQYYEQYF.

The rearrangement uses TRBV11-1 and TRBJ1-2; TCRdb selects TRBD1, and the lack of DNA leaves this call unchecked. In germline, CDR1 is SGHAT, CDR2 FQDESV (reference sequence). The CDR3 extends over 15 amino acids. The CDR3 is CASSLDLAPKYGYTF.

The chain joins TRBV12-3 or TRBV12-4 to TRBJ1-4. The CDR3 covers 15 residues. This chain's CDR3 is CASSLAMGLNEKLFF.

Measured by frequency, this clonotype is medium-sized (0.01 to 0.1%). The chain couples TRBV29-1 to TRBJ2-2. Per germline, CDR1 SQVTM and CDR2 ANQGSEA. The CDR3 runs to 14 residues. Here the CDR3 reads CSVEDQHNTGELFF.